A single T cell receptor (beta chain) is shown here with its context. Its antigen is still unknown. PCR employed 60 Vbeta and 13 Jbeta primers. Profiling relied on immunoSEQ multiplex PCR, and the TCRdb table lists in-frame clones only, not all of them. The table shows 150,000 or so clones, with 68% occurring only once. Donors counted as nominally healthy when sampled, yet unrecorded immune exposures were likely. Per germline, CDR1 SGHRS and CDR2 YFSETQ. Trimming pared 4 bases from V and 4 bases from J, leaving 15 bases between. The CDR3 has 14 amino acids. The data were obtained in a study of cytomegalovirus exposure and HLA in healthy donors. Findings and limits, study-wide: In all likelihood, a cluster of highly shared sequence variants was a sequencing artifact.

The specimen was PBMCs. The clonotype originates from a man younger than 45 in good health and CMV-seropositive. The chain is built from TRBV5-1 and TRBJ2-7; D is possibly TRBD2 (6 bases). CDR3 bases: TGCGCCAGCAGCCCTGGAGGGGCTTCTTACGAGCAGTACTTC. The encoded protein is CASSPGGASYEQYF.